This T cell receptor (beta chain) appears in the sequencing data of a study of TIL therapy for anti-PD-1-resistant metastatic lung cancer. Study overall: A few tumors were EGFR-mutant and two were ALK-rearranged.

Time point: pre-treatment sample, taken before nivolumab and TIL therapy. Pleural nodules or supraclavicular lymph nodes made up most of the excised metastases sampled. Patients then received nivolumab; progressors got lymphodepletion, TIL and IL-2. This CDR3 has 14 residues. Trimming removed 6 bases from V and 0 bases from J; junction bases left unmatched: 7. CDR1 and CDR2 (germline): SQVTM, ANQGSEA. For this clone: Its antigen is not known.

This was the immunoSEQ v3 assay. Data came from immunoSEQ multiplex PCR; TCRdb stores just in-frame clones and leaves some out. The repertoire consists of roughly 28,000 clones, with roughly 63% occurring once and the leading ten covering roughly 15%. Notes on the study in general: Treatment-naive, never-smoker and oncogene-addicted patients were overrepresented in this highly selected cohort. Many TIL product clones were absent from baseline tumor, suggesting clonal contraction.

The sample consisted of tumor tissue, taken at baseline. The sequence derives from a woman between 25 and 85 years old with non-small cell lung cancer. The rearrangement uses TRBV29-1 and TRBJ1-1, with TRBD1 identical over 7 bases. The CDR3, as DNA: TGCAGCGTATCACCGACAGGGATGAACACTGAAGCTTTCTTT. Translation: CSVSPTGMNTEAFF.